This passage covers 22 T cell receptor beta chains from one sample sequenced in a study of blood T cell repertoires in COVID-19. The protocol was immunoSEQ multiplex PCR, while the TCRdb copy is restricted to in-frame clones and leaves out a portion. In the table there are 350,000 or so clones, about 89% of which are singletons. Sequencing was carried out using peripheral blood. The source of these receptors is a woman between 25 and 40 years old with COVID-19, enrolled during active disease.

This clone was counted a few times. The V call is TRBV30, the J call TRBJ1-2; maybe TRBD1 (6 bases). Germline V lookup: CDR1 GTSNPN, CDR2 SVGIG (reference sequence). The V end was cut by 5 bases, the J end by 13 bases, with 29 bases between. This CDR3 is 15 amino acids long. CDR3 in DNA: TGTGCCTGGGAAAGCCCCGCCGTGGGACATCTATTGCTCACCTTC. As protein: CAWESPAVGHLLLTF.

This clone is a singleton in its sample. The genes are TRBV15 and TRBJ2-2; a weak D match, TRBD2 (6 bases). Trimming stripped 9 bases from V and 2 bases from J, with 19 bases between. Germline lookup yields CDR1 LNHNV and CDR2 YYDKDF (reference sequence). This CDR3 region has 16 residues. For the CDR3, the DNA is TGTGCCACTACTAGCCGATCAGGGTTTAACACCGGGGAGCTGTTTTTT. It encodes CATTSRSGFNTGELFF.

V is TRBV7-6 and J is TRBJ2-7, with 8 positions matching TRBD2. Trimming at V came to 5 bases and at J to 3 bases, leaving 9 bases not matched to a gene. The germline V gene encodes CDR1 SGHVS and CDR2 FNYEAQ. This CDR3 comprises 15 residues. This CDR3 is CASSPLSGSYYEQYF. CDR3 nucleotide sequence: TGTGCCAGCAGCCCACTCAGCGGGAGCTACTACGAGCAGTACTTC. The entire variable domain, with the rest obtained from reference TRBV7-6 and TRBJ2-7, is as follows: GAGVSQSPRYKVTKRGQDVALRCDPISGHVSLYWYRQALGQGPEFLTYFNYEAQQDKSGLPNDRFSAERPEGSISTLTIQRTEQRDSAMYRCASSPLSGSYYEQYFGPGTRLTVT.

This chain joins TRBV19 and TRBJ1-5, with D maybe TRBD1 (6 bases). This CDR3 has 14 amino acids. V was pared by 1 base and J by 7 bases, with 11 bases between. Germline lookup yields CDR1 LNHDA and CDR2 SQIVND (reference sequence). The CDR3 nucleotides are TGTGCCAGTAGTATAGGAGGGGGGGTCCAGCCCCAGCATTTT. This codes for CASSIGGGVQPQHF.

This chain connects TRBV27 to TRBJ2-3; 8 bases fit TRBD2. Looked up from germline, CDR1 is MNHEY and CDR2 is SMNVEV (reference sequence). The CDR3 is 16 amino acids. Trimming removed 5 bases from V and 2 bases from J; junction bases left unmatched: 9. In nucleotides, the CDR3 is TGTGCCAGCAGTCTCGCTACTAGCGGATCCACAGATACGCAGTATTTT. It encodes CASSLATSGSTDTQYF.

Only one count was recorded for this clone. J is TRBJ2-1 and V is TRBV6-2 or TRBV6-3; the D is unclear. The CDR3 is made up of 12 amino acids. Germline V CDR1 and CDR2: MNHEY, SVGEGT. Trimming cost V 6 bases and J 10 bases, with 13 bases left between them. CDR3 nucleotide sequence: TGTGCCAGCAGCCCCCCTCGTGAGGAGCAGTTCTTC. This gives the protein CASSPPREEQFF.

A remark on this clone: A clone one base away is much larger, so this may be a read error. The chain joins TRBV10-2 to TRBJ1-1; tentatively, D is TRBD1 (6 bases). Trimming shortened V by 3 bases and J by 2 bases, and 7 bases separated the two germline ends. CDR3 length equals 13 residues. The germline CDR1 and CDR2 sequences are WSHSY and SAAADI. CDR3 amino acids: CASSDRGNTEAFF. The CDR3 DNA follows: TGCGCCAGCAGTGACAGGGGTAACACTGAAGCTTTCTTT.

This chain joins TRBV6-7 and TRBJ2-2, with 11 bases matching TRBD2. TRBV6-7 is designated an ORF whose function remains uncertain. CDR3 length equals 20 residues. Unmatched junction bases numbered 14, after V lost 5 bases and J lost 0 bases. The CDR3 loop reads CASSTMGGLAVLSNTGELFF. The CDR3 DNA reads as TGTGCCAGCAGTACAATGGGGGGACTAGCGGTACTTTCGAACACCGGGGAGCTGTTTTTT.

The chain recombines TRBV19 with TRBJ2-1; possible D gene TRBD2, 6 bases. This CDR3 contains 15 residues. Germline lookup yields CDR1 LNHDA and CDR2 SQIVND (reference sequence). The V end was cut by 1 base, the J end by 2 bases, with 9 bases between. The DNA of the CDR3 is TGTGCCAGTAGTATAGTACTAGCCACCTACAATGAGCAGTTCTTC. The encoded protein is CASSIVLATYNEQFF.

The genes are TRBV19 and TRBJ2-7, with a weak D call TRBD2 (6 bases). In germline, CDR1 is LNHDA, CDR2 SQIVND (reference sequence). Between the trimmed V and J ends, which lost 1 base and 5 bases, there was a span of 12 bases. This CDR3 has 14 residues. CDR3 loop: CASSIVAGHDEQYF. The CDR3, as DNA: TGTGCCAGTAGTATAGTGGCGGGGCACGACGAGCAGTACTTC.

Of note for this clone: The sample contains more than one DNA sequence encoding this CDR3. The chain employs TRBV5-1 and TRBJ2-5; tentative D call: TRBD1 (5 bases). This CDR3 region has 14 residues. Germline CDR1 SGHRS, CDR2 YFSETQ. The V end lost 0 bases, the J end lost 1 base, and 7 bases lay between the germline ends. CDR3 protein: CASSLGQGQETQYF. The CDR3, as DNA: TGCGCCAGCAGCTTGGGGCAGGGCCAAGAGACCCAGTACTTC.

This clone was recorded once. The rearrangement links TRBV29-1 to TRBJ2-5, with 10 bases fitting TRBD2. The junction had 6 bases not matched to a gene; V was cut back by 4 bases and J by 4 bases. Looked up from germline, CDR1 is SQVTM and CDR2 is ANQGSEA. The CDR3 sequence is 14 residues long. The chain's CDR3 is CSVVKREGPETQYF. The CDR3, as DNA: TGCAGCGTTGTCAAGCGGGAGGGCCCAGAGACCCAGTACTTC. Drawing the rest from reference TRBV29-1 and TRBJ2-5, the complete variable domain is SAVISQKPSRDICQRGTSLTIQCQVDSQVTMMFWYRQQPGQSLTLIATANQGSEATYESGFVIDKFPISRPNLTFSTLTVSNMSPEDSSIYLCSVVKREGPETQYFGPGTRLLVL.

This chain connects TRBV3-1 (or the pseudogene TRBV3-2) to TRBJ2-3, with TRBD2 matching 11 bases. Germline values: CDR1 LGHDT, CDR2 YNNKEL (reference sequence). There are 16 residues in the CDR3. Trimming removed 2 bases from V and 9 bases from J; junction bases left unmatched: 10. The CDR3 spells CASSQTSGSVQGTQYF. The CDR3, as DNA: TGTGCCAGCAGCCAAACTAGCGGGAGCGTCCAAGGGACGCAGTATTTT.

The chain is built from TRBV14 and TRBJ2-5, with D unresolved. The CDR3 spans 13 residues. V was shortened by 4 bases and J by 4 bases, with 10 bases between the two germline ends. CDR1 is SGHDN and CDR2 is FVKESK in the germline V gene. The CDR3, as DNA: TGTGCCAGCAGCCCGAGGCTGGGAGAGACCCAGTACTTC. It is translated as CASSPRLGETQYF.

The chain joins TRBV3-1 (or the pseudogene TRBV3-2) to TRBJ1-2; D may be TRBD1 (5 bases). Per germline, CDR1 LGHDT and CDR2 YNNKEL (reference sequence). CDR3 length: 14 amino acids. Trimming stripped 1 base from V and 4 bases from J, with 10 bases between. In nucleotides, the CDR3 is TGTGCCAGCAGCCAAGCCCCCGGGGGCTATGGCTACACCTTC. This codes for CASSQAPGGYGYTF.

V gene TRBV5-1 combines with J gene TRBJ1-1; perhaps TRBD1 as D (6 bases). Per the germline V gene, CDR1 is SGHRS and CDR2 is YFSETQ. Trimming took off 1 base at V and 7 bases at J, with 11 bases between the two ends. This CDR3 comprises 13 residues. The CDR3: CASSLRTEGEAFF. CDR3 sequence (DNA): TGCGCCAGCAGCTTGAGGACAGAAGGTGAAGCTTTCTTT. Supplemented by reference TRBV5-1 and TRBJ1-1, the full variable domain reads KAGVTQTPRYLIKTRGQQVTLSCSPISGHRSVSWYQQTPGQGLQFLFEYFSETQRNKGNFPGRFSGRQFSNSRSEMNVSTLELGDSALYLCASSLRTEGEAFFGQGTRLTVV.

The CDR3 protein is CASSFLPSGASGDNEQFF. The CDR3 nucleotides are TGTGCCAGCAGCTTCCTGCCTAGCGGGGCCAGCGGGGACAATGAGCAGTTCTTC. The chain is built from TRBV7-8 and TRBJ2-1; 9 bases map to TRBD2. The length of the CDR3 is 18 residues. J lost 5 bases, V lost 3 bases, and 14 bases had no gene match. The germline CDR1 and CDR2 sequences are SGHVS and FQNEAQ.

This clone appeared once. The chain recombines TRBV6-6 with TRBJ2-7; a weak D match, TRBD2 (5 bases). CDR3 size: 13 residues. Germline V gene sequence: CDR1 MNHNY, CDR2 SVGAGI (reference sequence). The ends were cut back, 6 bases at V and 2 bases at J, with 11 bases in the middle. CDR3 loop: CASRPAGTYEQYF. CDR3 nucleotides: TGTGCCAGCAGACCCGCCGGGACCTACGAGCAGTACTTC.

The CDR3 is CASSRLAGSNQPQHF. The CDR3 DNA reads TGTGCCAGCAGTCGCCTCGCGGGGAGCAATCAGCCCCAGCATTTT. This chain connects TRBV28 to TRBJ1-5; D is unclear. Trimming cost V 5 bases and J 1 base, with 12 bases left between them. The CDR3 covers 15 residues. Germline CDR1 MDHEN, CDR2 SYDVKM.

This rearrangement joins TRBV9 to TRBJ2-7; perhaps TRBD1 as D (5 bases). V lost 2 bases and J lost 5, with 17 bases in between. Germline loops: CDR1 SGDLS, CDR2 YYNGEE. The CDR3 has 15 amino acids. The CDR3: CASSVSDKGPHEQYF. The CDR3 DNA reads TGTGCCAGCAGCGTTTCGGACAAGGGGCCCCACGAGCAGTACTTC.

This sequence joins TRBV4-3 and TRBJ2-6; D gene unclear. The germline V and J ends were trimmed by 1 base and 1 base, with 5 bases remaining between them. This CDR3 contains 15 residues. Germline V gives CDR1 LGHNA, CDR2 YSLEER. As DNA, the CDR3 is TGCGCCAGCAGCCAAGGACTGTCTGGGGCCAACGTCCTGACTTTC. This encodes CASSQGLSGANVLTF.

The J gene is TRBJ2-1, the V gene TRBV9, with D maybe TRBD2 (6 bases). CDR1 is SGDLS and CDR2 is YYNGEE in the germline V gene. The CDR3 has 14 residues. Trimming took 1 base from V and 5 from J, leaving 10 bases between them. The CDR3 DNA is TGTGCCAGCAGCGTAAGGGACTTCGACAATGAGCAGTTCTTC. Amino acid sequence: CASSVRDFDNEQFF.